Listed here are 27 T cell receptor beta chains from one sample, sequenced in a study of beta chain features in type 1 diabetes. The sequenced template was cDNA made from the entire isolated RNA. The data were produced by immunoSEQ multiplex PCR, yet TCRdb's version contains in-frame clones alone and is incomplete. In the table there are hundreds of thousands of clones, 15% to 20% of which are singletons. The material sequenced was naive CD4+ T cells from blood. Source of these receptors: a woman under 30 in good health.

The rearrangement joins TRBV4-3 to TRBJ2-2; the D gene is possibly TRBD2 (6 bases). In germline, CDR1 is LGHNA, CDR2 YSLEER. The CDR3 consists of 16 residues. Trimming left V 1 base short and J 4 bases short, with 13 bases between. The CDR3 bases are TGCGCCAGCAGCCAAGTCGCGGGGAGAGGCACCGGGGAGCTGTTTTTT. The encoded protein is CASSQVAGRGTGELFF.

This chain joins TRBV5-1 and TRBJ2-6; D is undetermined. CDR3 length: 19 residues. Deletions cut 0 bases from V and 0 bases from J, with 16 bases between. Germline values: CDR1 SGHRS, CDR2 YFSETQ. The CDR3 coding sequence is TGCGCCAGCAGCTTGGCCCCCCGGCAGAGAAGCTCTGGGGCCAACGTCCTGACTTTC. It is translated as CASSLAPRQRSSGANVLTF.

V gene TRBV27 combines with J gene TRBJ2-1; a weak D match, TRBD2 (5 bases). Trimming stripped 3 bases from V and 5 bases from J, with 11 bases between. The germline gives CDR1 MNHEY, CDR2 SMNVEV (reference sequence). This CDR3 has 14 residues. The CDR3 sequence is CASSLLGADNEQFF. CDR3 DNA sequence: TGTGCCAGCAGTTTGCTGGGAGCGGACAATGAGCAGTTCTTC.

The chain joins TRBV2 to TRBJ2-5; no clear D. The germline CDR1 and CDR2 sequences are SNHLY and FYNNEI. CDR3 length equals 14 residues. Between the trimmed V and J ends, which lost 4 bases and 0 bases, there was a span of 9 bases. CDR3 DNA: TGTGCCAGCAGTGGAACCGATTACCAAGAGACCCAGTACTTC. Its protein product is CASSGTDYQETQYF.

The chain employs TRBV10-3 and TRBJ1-1, with D uncertain. Germline lookup yields CDR1 ENHRY and CDR2 SYGVKD. This CDR3 region has 13 residues. Trimming stripped 5 bases from V and 5 bases from J, with 12 bases between. As DNA, the CDR3 is TGTGCCATCAGTTGGGTAGGGCGGACTGAAGCTTTCTTT. This codes for CAISWVGRTEAFF.

This clone was seen a few times. V gene TRBV9 combines with J gene TRBJ2-7, with 8 bases matching TRBD1. V was clipped by 0 bases and J by 0 bases; unmatched bases: 2. Germline V gene data show CDR1 as SGDLS and CDR2 as YYNGEE. The CDR3 length is 15 residues. The CDR3 DNA is TGTGCCAGCAGCGTAGGGGACAGGTTCTCCTACGAGCAGTACTTC. It specifies CASSVGDRFSYEQYF.

V usage is TRBV7-3 and J usage is TRBJ1-5; TRBD1 is a possible D gene (5 bases). The ends were cut back, 3 bases at V and 7 bases at J, with 10 bases in the middle. Germline V lookup: CDR1 SGHTA, CDR2 FQGTGA. The CDR3 has 13 amino acids. The CDR3 region is CASSLGGEQPQHF. The CDR3 coding sequence is TGTGCCAGCAGCTTGGGGGGAGAGCAGCCCCAGCATTTT.

In this sample, this clone turned up a few times. The chain is built from TRBV28 and TRBJ2-4, with 9 bases identical to TRBD1. Looked up from germline, CDR1 is MDHEN and CDR2 is SYDVKM. J was trimmed by 8 bases and V by 4 bases; bases with no gene match: 9. The CDR3 extends over 15 amino acids. The chain's CDR3 is CASSSTGTGRYIQYF. The CDR3 region has the DNA TGTGCCAGCAGTTCAACGGGGACAGGGAGATACATTCAGTACTTC.

This clone was counted a few times. The chain links TRBV7-2 to TRBJ2-2; 10 nucleotides match TRBD2. Germline V gene lookup returns CDR1 SGHTA and CDR2 FQGNSA. V lost 1 base, J lost 8 bases, and 13 bases stayed unmatched. The CDR3 runs 18 residues. CDR3 DNA sequence: TGTGCCAGCAGCTTAGGCCCCTCTAGCGGGAGCGGGAAGGGGGAGCTGTTTTTT. Amino acids: CASSLGPSSGSGKGELFF.

The V gene is TRBV5-1, the J gene TRBJ2-3; maybe TRBD2 (7 bases). The germline V gene has CDR1 SGHRS and CDR2 YFSETQ. The CDR3 has 15 residues. Trimming shortened V by 1 base and J by 4 bases, and 13 bases separated the two germline ends. CDR3 sequence: CASSLTTGRADTQYF. CDR3 nucleotide sequence: TGCGCCAGCAGCTTGACAACAGGGAGGGCAGATACGCAGTATTTT.

In its sample, this clone was seen a few times. The CDR3 loop reads CATSGLAGGPKSEQFF. DNA of the CDR3: TGTGCCACCAGCGGATTAGCGGGAGGGCCGAAATCTGAGCAGTTCTTC. This chain uses TRBV15 with TRBJ2-1; 11 positions match TRBD2. The V gene end was trimmed by 5 bases and the J gene end by 9 bases; junction bases not matched to a gene: 12. CDR1 and CDR2 (germline): LNHNV, YYDKDF (reference sequence). The CDR3 has 16 residues. Variable domain in full (rest from reference TRBV15 and TRBJ2-1): DAMVIQNPRYQVTQFGKPVTLSCSQTLNHNVMYWYQQKSSQAPKLLFHYYDKDFNNEADTPDNFQSRRPNTSFCFLDIRSPGLGDTAMYLCATSGLAGGPKSEQFFGPGTRLTVL.

The chain couples TRBV6-1 to TRBJ2-5; D gene ambiguous. The ends were cut back, 1 base at V and 1 base at J, with 7 bases in the middle. The length of the CDR3 is 14 residues. Germline CDR1 and CDR2: MNHNS and SASEGT. CDR3 coding DNA: TGTGCCAGCAGTGAAGGGGCACTCCAAGAGACCCAGTACTTC. Residues: CASSEGALQETQYF.

This clone was observed a handful of times. The chain couples TRBV9 to TRBJ2-1; D might be TRBD1 or TRBD2, each matching 5 bases. The V gene's germline CDR1 is SGDLS and CDR2 YYNGEE. The CDR3 totals 14 residues. Trimming shortened V by 2 bases and J by 9 bases, and 15 bases separated the two germline ends. DNA of the CDR3: TGTGCCAGCAGCGTCCAGTCCCGGGGCGGTGAGCAGTTCTTC. It specifies CASSVQSRGGEQFF.

The CDR3 here is CATGQLAGGEQYF. The CDR3 nucleotides read TGTGCCACCGGTCAATTAGCGGGAGGCGAGCAGTACTTC. The V gene is TRBV2, the J gene TRBJ2-7; 10 nucleotides agree with TRBD2. V lost 10 bases and J lost 6; bases outside the gene matches: 9. CDR3 length: 13 residues. Germline CDR1 is SNHLY and CDR2 is FYNNEI. The variable domain in full, with the rest retrieved from reference TRBV2 and TRBJ2-7, is EPEVTQTPSHQVTQMGQEVILRCVPISNHLYFYWYRQILGQKVEFLVSFYNNEISEKSEIFDDQFSVERPDGSNFTLKIRSTKLEDSAMYFCATGQLAGGEQYFGPGTRLTVT.

This clone was counted between two and nine times. The rearrangement joins TRBV2 to TRBJ2-4; D is unclear. CDR1 is SNHLY and CDR2 is FYNNEI in the germline V gene. The CDR3 covers 15 residues. The ends were cut back, 5 bases at V and 1 base at J, with 12 bases in the middle. The CDR3 loop is CASSPHGRAKNIQYF. CDR3 nucleotides: TGTGCCAGCAGTCCACATGGTAGGGCCAAAAACATTCAGTACTTC.

The J gene is TRBJ2-7, the V gene TRBV28; 13 bases are a match to TRBD2. The CDR3 contains 15 residues. Germline V gives CDR1 MDHEN, CDR2 SYDVKM. The V and J ends lost 5 bases and 6 bases, in that order; junction bases with no gene match: 7. The CDR3 is CASSPGTSGTAEQYF. The CDR3 DNA follows: TGTGCCAGCAGTCCCGGGACTAGCGGGACGGCCGAGCAGTACTTC.

This clone occurred a few times. The V and J genes are TRBV6-6 and TRBJ1-3; 7 bases match TRBD1. This CDR3 contains 15 residues. J gave up 2 bases and V 0 bases, and 1 base lay outside the gene matches. Looked up from germline, CDR1 is MNHNY and CDR2 is SVGAGI (reference sequence). The chain's CDR3 is CASSYSDRAGNTIYF. Here the CDR3 DNA reads TGTGCCAGCAGTTACTCCGACAGGGCTGGAAACACCATATATTTT.

There are a few counts of this clone. The chain is built from TRBV2 and TRBJ1-4; 9 bases map to TRBD1. Germline values: CDR1 SNHLY, CDR2 FYNNEI. The CDR3 contains 13 residues. J lost 8 bases, V lost 7 bases, and 5 bases had no gene match. The CDR3 DNA reads as TGTGCCAGCAAGGGGACAGGGTTGGAAAAACTGTTTTTT. Translating gives CASKGTGLEKLFF.

A remark on this clone: This sample includes further DNA sequences coding for the same CDR3. The chain recombines TRBV9 with TRBJ2-3; 8 positions agree with TRBD2. CDR3 size: 16 residues. The J segment lost 0 bases and the V segment lost 0 bases, leaving 3 bases of the junction unmatched. CDR1 is SGDLS, CDR2 YYNGEE, per germline. CDR3 amino acids: CASSVGASGSTDTQYF. The CDR3 bases are TGTGCCAGCAGCGTAGGAGCTAGCGGGAGCACAGATACGCAGTATTTT. The full variable domain, rest sourced from reference TRBV9 and TRBJ2-3, is DSGVTQTPKHLITATGQRVTLRCSPRSGDLSVYWYQQSLDQGLQFLIQYYNGEERAKGNILERFSAQQFPDLHSELNLSSLELGDSALYFCASSVGASGSTDTQYFGPGTRLTVL.

This clone was counted only a few times. The chain couples TRBV29-1 to TRBJ2-5, with D possibly being TRBD2 (6 bases). Germline V gene data show CDR1 as SQVTM and CDR2 as ANQGSEA. The CDR3 length is 13 residues. V lost 8 bases, J lost 0 bases, and 13 bases lay in between. CDR3 nucleotides: TGCAGCCTTCGGGGGTTGTACCAAGAGACCCAGTACTTC. This translates into CSLRGLYQETQYF.

This clone was counted between two and nine times. The chain couples TRBV10-3 to TRBJ2-1; 8 nucleotides agree with TRBD2. The CDR3 length is 15 residues. Per germline, CDR1 ENHRY and CDR2 SYGVKD. With 5 bases clipped from V and 3 bases from J, the junction kept 6 bases outside the gene matches. CDR3 DNA sequence: TGTGCCATCAGTCCCGGACTAGCAGACTACAATGAGCAGTTCTTC. Encoded protein: CAISPGLADYNEQFF.

This clone was found a few times. The chain joins TRBV21-1 to TRBJ2-2; the DNA was not used to check the table's D call, TRBD1. TRBV21-1 is a pseudogene locus. The CDR3 runs 18 residues. The CDR3 DNA follows: TGTGCCAGCAGCGCTTCCGGGACAGGAGAGGTAACAACCGGGGAGCTGTTTTTT. Translating it yields CASSASGTGEVTTGELFF.

This rearrangement joins TRBV6-5 to TRBJ2-3, with 12 bases lining up with TRBD2. The CDR3 has 14 amino acids. The ends lost 10 bases at V and 4 bases at J; junction bases unmatched: 6. Per the germline V gene, CDR1 is MNHEY and CDR2 is SVGAGI. The CDR3 nucleotides read TGTGCCACCACACTAGCGGGAGGATCAGATACGCAGTATTTT. It codes for CATTLAGGSDTQYF.

This chain joins TRBV20-1 and TRBJ1-1; D gene unclear. This CDR3 comprises 11 residues. Germline V CDR1 and CDR2: DFQATT, SNEGSKA (reference sequence). The CDR3 DNA reads TGCAGGTCCAAGGGGAACACTGAAGCTTTCTTT. Protein sequence: CRSKGNTEAFF.

A note on this clone: In the same sample, other DNA sequences code for this CDR3. The rearrangement links TRBV5-1 to TRBJ1-5; a possible D gene is TRBD1 (5 bases). The CDR3 length is 13 residues. Germline V gene sequence: CDR1 SGHRS, CDR2 YFSETQ. V was shortened by 4 bases and J by 4 bases, with 9 bases between the two germline ends. In DNA form, the CDR3 reads TGCGCCAGCAGCCGGGACGGGAATCAGCCCCAGCATTTT. It codes for CASSRDGNQPQHF.

A few counts support this clone. The chain employs TRBV4-2 and TRBJ2-5, with D perhaps being TRBD1 or TRBD2 (6 bases each). Germline CDR1 and CDR2: LGHNA and YNFKEQ. The length of the CDR3 is 16 residues. Trimming took 1 base from V and 2 from J, leaving 14 bases between them. The CDR3 region is CASSQGSGGGQETQYF. In nucleotides, the CDR3 is TGTGCCAGCAGCCAAGGATCCGGAGGGGGTCAAGAGACCCAGTACTTC.

The table lists this clone with a few counts. This chain uses TRBV4-2 with TRBJ2-1, with 11 bases lining up with TRBD2. J gave up 0 bases and V 10 bases, and 5 bases lay outside the gene matches. The germline gives CDR1 LGHNA, CDR2 YNFKEQ. The CDR3 length is 15 residues. The chain's CDR3 is CATRLAGSSYNEQFF. In DNA form, the CDR3 reads TGTGCCACCAGACTAGCGGGGAGCTCCTACAATGAGCAGTTCTTC.